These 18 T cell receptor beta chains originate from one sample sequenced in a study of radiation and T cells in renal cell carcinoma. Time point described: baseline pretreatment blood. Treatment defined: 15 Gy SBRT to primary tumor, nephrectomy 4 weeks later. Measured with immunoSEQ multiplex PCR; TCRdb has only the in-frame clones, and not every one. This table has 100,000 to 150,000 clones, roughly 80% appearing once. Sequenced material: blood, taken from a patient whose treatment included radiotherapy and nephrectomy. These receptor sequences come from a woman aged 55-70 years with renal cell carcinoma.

Here the CDR3 reads CASSLRGREDTIYF. As DNA, the CDR3 is TGTGCCAGCAGCTTACGAGGGAGGGAGGACACCATATATTTT. J is TRBJ1-3 and V is TRBV13; D remains ambiguous. The length of the CDR3 is 14 residues. The V and J ends lost 2 bases and 8 bases respectively, with 13 bases between them. CDR1 and CDR2 from the germline V gene are PRHDT and FYEKMQ (reference sequence). Combining the CDR3 with reference TRBV13 and TRBJ1-3 gives the whole variable domain AAGVIQSPRHLIKEKRETATLKCYPIPRHDTVYWYQQGPGQDPQFLISFYEKMQSDKGSIPDRFSAQQFSDYHSELNMSSLELGDSALYFCASSLRGREDTIYFGEGSWLTVV.

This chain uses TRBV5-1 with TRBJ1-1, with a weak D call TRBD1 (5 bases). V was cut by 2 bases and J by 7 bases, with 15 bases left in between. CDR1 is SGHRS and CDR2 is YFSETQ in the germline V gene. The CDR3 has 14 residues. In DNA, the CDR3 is TGCGCCAGCAGCTTAACTGGGGGTGTGATTGAAGCTTTCTTT. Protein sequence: CASSLTGGVIEAFF.

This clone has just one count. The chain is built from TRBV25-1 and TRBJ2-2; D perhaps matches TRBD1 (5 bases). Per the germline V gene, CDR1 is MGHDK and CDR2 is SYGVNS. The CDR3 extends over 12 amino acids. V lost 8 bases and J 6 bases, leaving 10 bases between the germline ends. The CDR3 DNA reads TGTGCCAGCCGCAGGGAATCCGGGGAGCTGTTTTTT. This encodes CASRRESGELFF.

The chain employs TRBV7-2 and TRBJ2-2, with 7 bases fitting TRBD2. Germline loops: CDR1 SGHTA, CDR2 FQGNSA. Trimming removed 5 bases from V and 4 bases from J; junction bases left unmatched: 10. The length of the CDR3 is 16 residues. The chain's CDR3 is CASSPIGGKGTGELFF. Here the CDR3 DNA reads TGTGCCAGCAGCCCCATCGGGGGGAAGGGCACCGGGGAGCTGTTTTTT.

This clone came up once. CDR3 nucleotides: TGCAGCGTTGAAGCGGGGCCAGATACGCAGTATTTT. Its protein is CSVEAGPDTQYF. V and J are TRBV29-1 and TRBJ2-3; D may match TRBD1 or TRBD2 (5 bases each). Germline V gives CDR1 SQVTM, CDR2 ANQGSEA. The V end was cut by 1 base, the J end by 4 bases, with 6 bases between. The CDR3 contains 12 residues.

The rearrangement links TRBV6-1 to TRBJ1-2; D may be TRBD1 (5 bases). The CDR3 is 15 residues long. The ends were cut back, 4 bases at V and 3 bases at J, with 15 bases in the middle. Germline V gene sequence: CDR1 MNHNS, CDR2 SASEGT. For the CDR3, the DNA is TGTGCCAGCAGTGCCCCCATCCGGGGCGACTATGGCTACACCTTC. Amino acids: CASSAPIRGDYGYTF.

The CDR3 coding sequence is TGTGCCAGCAGCCCTGGGACTAGCGGGAGCTACGAGCAGTACTTC. Protein: CASSPGTSGSYEQYF. The rearrangement uses TRBV7-9 and TRBJ2-7; 14 nucleotides match TRBD2. V gave up 5 bases and J gave up 3 bases; unmatched junction bases: 3. Looked up from germline, CDR1 is SEHNR and CDR2 is FQNEAQ (reference sequence). The CDR3 loop spans 15 amino acids. The variable domain in full, completed from reference TRBV7-9 and TRBJ2-7, reads DTGVSQNPRHKITKRGQNVTFRCDPISEHNRLYWYRQTLGQGPEFLTYFQNEAQLEKSRLLSDRFSAERPKGSFSTLEIQRTEQGDSAMYLCASSPGTSGSYEQYFGPGTRLTVT.

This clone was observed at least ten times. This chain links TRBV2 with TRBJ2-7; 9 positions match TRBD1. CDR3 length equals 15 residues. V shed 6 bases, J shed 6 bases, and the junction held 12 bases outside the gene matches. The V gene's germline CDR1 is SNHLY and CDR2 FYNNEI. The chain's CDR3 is CASREIYRDRVEQYF. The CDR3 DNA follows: TGTGCCAGCAGGGAGATTTACCGGGACAGGGTCGAGCAGTACTTC.

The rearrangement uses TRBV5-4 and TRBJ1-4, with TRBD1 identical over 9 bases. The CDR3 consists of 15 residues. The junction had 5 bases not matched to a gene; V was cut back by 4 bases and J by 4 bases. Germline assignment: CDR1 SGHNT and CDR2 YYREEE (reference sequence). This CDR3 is CASSLPGQGNEKLFF. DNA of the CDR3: TGTGCCAGCAGCCTCCCGGGACAGGGTAATGAAAAACTGTTTTTT.

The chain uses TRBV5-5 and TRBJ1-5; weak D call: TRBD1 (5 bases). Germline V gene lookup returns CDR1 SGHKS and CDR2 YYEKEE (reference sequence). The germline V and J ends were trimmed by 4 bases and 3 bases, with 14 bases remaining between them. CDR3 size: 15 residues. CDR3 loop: CASSPTGGFNQPQHF. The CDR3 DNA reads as TGTGCCAGCAGCCCTACGGGGGGGTTCAATCAGCCCCAGCATTTT.

The CDR3: CAISEEGGGQNIQYF. CDR3 DNA: TGTGCCATCAGTGAGGAAGGGGGCGGCCAAAACATTCAGTACTTC. The genes are TRBV10-3 and TRBJ2-4; the match to TRBD1 covers 7 bases. The CDR3 totals 15 residues. The germline CDR1 and CDR2 sequences are ENHRY and SYGVKD. Losses at the gene ends were 2 bases for V and 5 bases for J; bases not matched to a gene: 6.

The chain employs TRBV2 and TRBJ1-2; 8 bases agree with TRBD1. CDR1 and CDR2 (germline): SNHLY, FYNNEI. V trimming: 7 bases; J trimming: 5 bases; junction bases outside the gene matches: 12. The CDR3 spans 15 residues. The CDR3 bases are TGTGCCAGCAAAGGTGGACAGGGAGGGCTTTATGGCTACACCTTC. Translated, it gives CASKGGQGGLYGYTF.

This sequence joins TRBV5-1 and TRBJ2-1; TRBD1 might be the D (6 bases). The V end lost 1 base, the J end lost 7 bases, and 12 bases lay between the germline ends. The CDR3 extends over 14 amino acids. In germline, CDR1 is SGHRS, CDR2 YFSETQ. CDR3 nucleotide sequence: TGCGCCAGCAGCTTGCTAACAGGGTTGAATGAGCAGTTCTTC. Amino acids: CASSLLTGLNEQFF.

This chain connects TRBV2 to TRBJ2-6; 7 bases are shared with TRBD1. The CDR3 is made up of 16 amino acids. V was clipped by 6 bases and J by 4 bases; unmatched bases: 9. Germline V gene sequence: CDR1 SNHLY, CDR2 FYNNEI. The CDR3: CASSPYRGSGANVLTF. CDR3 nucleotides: TGTGCCAGCAGCCCCTACAGGGGATCGGGGGCCAACGTCCTGACTTTC.

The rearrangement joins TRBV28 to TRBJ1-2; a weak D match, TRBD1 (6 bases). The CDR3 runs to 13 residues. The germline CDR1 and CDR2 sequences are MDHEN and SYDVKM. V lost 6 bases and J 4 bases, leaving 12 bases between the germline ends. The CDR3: CASRALGGYGYTF. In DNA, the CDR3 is TGTGCCAGCAGAGCATTAGGGGGCTATGGCTACACCTTC.

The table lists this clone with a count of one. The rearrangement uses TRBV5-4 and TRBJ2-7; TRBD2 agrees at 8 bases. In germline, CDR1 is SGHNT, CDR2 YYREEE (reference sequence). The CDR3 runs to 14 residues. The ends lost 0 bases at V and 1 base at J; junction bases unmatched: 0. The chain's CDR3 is CASSLAGGSYEQYF. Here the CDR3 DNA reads TGTGCCAGCAGCTTGGCGGGGGGGTCCTACGAGCAGTACTTC.

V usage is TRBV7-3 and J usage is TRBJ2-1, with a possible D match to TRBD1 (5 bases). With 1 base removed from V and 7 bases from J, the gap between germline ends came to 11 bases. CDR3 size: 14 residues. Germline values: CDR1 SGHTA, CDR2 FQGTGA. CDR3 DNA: TGTGCCAGCAGCTTAATTGATAGGGGTAATGAGCAGTTCTTC. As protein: CASSLIDRGNEQFF.

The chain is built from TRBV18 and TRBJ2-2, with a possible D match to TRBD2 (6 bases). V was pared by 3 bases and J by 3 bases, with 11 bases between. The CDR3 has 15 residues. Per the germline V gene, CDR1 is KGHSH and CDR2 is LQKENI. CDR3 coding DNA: TGTGCCAGCTCACCTTGGAGGGGAGACACCGGGGAGCTGTTTTTT. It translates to CASSPWRGDTGELFF.